A single sample is the source of the 25 T cell receptor beta chains below, sequenced in a study of cytomegalovirus exposure and HLA in healthy donors. It was with 60 Vbeta and 13 Jbeta primers that the PCR ran. Measured with immunoSEQ multiplex PCR; TCRdb has only the in-frame clones, and not every one. The data hold about 170,000 clones, with approximately 85% observed a single time. Specimen: PBMCs. Source of these receptors: a girl between 5 and 17 years old in good health and CMV-seropositive.

This clone was seen only a few times. Written as DNA, the CDR3 is TGTGCCTGGCGGGGGGCTGAGCAGCCCCAGCATTTT. Translated: CAWRGAEQPQHF. V gene TRBV30 combines with J gene TRBJ1-5, with a possible D match to TRBD1 (6 bases). This CDR3 spans 12 amino acids. Germline V gene lookup returns CDR1 GTSNPN and CDR2 SVGIG (reference sequence). The V end lost 5 bases, the J end lost 7 bases, and 12 bases lay between the germline ends.

The gene calls are TRBV6-1 and TRBJ1-2, with 10 bases identical to TRBD1. The CDR3 loop spans 15 amino acids. Trimming cost V 5 bases and J 3 bases; bases outside gene matches: 6. Germline lookup yields CDR1 MNHNS and CDR2 SASEGT. The chain's CDR3 is CASSWGTGEDYGYTF. The CDR3 DNA reads as TGTGCCAGCAGTTGGGGGACAGGGGAGGACTATGGCTACACCTTC.

The rearrangement uses TRBV19 and TRBJ2-5, with 7 bases that match TRBD1. The junction had 7 bases not matched to a gene; V was cut back by 6 bases and J by 6 bases. This CDR3 is 13 amino acids long. Germline loops: CDR1 LNHDA, CDR2 SQIVND (reference sequence). CDR3 region: CASSRTGKKTQYF. The CDR3 DNA follows: TGTGCCAGTAGCCGGACAGGCAAGAAGACCCAGTACTTC.

This clone was seen more than once but under ten times. The rearrangement uses TRBV2 and TRBJ1-6; D uncertain. CDR3 length equals 15 residues. V was clipped by 2 bases and J by 3 bases, with 8 bases between them. Germline values: CDR1 SNHLY, CDR2 FYNNEI. For the CDR3, the DNA is TGTGCCAGCAGTGAATCGGGGAACTATAATTCACCCCTCCACTTT. As protein: CASSESGNYNSPLHF.

The J gene is TRBJ2-7, the V gene TRBV29-1; TRBD1 aligns across 11 bases. The CDR3 has 12 residues. V lost 7 bases, J lost 5 bases, and 4 bases stayed unmatched. Germline-derived CDR1 and CDR2 are SQVTM and ANQGSEA. The CDR3 protein is CSARTGGDEQYF. CDR3 bases: TGCAGCGCCCGGACAGGGGGCGACGAGCAGTACTTC.

V is TRBV11-1 and J is TRBJ2-7; D is perhaps TRBD1 (6 bases). CDR3 length: 14 residues. Germline V gene lookup returns CDR1 SGHAT and CDR2 FQDESV (reference sequence). The V gene lost 5 bases and the J gene lost 7 bases, with 18 bases spanning the gap. CDR3 nucleotides: TGTGCCAGCAGCGGCAACAGGGACCTTGGTGAGCAGTACTTC. Protein product: CASSGNRDLGEQYF.

The CDR3: CASSRGVQETNTEAFF. CDR3 in DNA: TGTGCCAGCTCACGGGGGGTACAGGAGACTAACACTGAAGCTTTCTTT. V gene TRBV18 combines with J gene TRBJ1-1, with TRBD1 as a possible D gene (5 bases). Trimming cost V 4 bases and J 2 bases, with 17 bases left between them. The germline V gene encodes CDR1 KGHSH and CDR2 LQKENI. The CDR3 loop spans 16 amino acids.

CDR3 DNA: TGTGCCGCAGGAAACTATGGCTACACCTTC. Translation: CAAGNYGYTF. The chain recombines TRBV6-1 with TRBJ1-2; D is unresolved. This CDR3 contains 10 residues. Per germline, CDR1 MNHNS and CDR2 SASEGT. Trimming pared 11 bases from V and 2 bases from J, leaving 6 bases between.

This rearrangement joins TRBV27 to TRBJ1-2; 10 nucleotides align to TRBD1. V trimming: 6 bases; J trimming: 0 bases; junction bases outside the gene matches: 10. CDR1 MNHEY and CDR2 SMNVEV come from the germline V gene (reference sequence). The CDR3 is 17 residues long. The CDR3 nucleotides read TGTGCCAGCAGATCGGGACAGGGGTTTACCGCTAACTATGGCTACACCTTC. It yields the protein CASRSGQGFTANYGYTF.

This clone came up a few times. The V gene is TRBV4-2, the J gene TRBJ1-6; D is unresolved. Between the trimmed V and J ends, which lost 1 base and 6 bases, there was a span of 13 bases. Germline CDR1 reads LGHNA; CDR2 reads YNFKEQ. This CDR3 contains 16 residues. CDR3 DNA: TGTGCCAGCAGCCAAGGTCCCCGGGGAGGTAATTCACCCCTCCACTTT. Its translation: CASSQGPRGGNSPLHF.

In this sample, this clone turned up a few times. This chain joins TRBV6-6 and TRBJ1-5; a weak D match, TRBD1 (6 bases). This CDR3 has 15 residues. Trimming cost V 6 bases and J 0 bases, with 12 bases left between them. Germline CDR1 is MNHNY and CDR2 is SVGAGI (reference sequence). CDR3 nucleotide sequence: TGTGCCAGCAGCGACGGGGGGCGTAGCAATCAGCCCCAGCATTTT. It translates to CASSDGGRSNQPQHF.

CDR3 sequence: CASRIRGFGNQPQHF. In DNA form, the CDR3 reads TGTGCCAGCAGAATCAGGGGTTTTGGCAATCAGCCCCAGCATTTT. The genes are TRBV2 and TRBJ1-5, with D maybe TRBD1 (6 bases). The CDR3 consists of 15 residues. V gave up 6 bases and J gave up 2 bases, with 14 bases separating them. CDR1 is SNHLY, CDR2 FYNNEI, per germline.

The rearrangement joins TRBV6-5 to TRBJ1-1; TRBD1 aligns across 9 bases. Germline CDR1 reads MNHEY; CDR2 reads SVGAGI. The CDR3 has 15 residues. V was clipped by 5 bases and J by 4 bases; unmatched bases: 8. Here the CDR3 reads CASSTSQGASTEAFF. CDR3 bases: TGTGCCAGCAGTACTTCACAGGGGGCGAGCACTGAAGCTTTCTTT.

The chain recombines TRBV2 with TRBJ1-4; 8 bases match TRBD1. CDR1 and CDR2 (germline): SNHLY, FYNNEI. The trim removed 7 bases at V and 3 bases at J, leaving 10 bases unmatched. This CDR3 contains 16 residues. The CDR3 sequence: CASTPNRGRANEKLFF. Written as DNA, the CDR3 is TGTGCCAGCACCCCCAACAGGGGGAGAGCTAATGAAAAACTGTTTTTT.

This chain connects TRBV7-2 to TRBJ1-3; perhaps TRBD1 as D (5 bases). This CDR3 has 14 residues. CDR1 is SGHTA, CDR2 FQGNSA, per germline. V was pared by 3 bases and J by 4 bases, with 10 bases between. CDR3 coding DNA: TGTGCCAGCAGCTTTGGGGGAGGGGGAAACACCATATATTTT. It is translated as CASSFGGGGNTIYF.

V is TRBV6-4 and J is TRBJ1-1; 9 nucleotides line up with TRBD1. CDR1 is MRHNA, CDR2 SNTAGT, per germline. The CDR3 is 13 residues long. The V and J ends lost 8 bases and 5 bases, in that order; junction bases with no gene match: 6. CDR3 DNA sequence: TGTGCCAGCGGAAGGACAGGGGAGACTGAAGCTTTCTTT. This translates into CASGRTGETEAFF.

Only one count was recorded for this clone. The V gene is TRBV5-1, the J gene TRBJ2-2; no clear D gene. This CDR3 is built from 13 residues. Trimming stripped 2 bases from V and 6 bases from J, with 8 bases between. CDR1 and CDR2 (germline): SGHRS, YFSETQ. CDR3 nucleotides: TGCGCCAGCAGCTTATCAGTGGCCGGGGAGCTGTTTTTT. Its translation: CASSLSVAGELFF.

The chain joins TRBV19 to TRBJ2-1; TRBD1 matches at 8 bases. The CDR3 consists of 13 residues. Unmatched junction bases numbered 8, after V lost 6 bases and J lost 10 bases. The germline gives CDR1 LNHDA, CDR2 SQIVND (reference sequence). CDR3 DNA: TGTGCCAGTAGGGACAGGGCGACGGACGAGCAGTTCTTC. Translation: CASRDRATDEQFF.

In nucleotides, the CDR3 is TGTGCCAGCAGGGCCGAGAGGAAGGGGCTCTATGGCTACACCTTC. It codes for CASRAERKGLYGYTF. The J gene is TRBJ1-2, the V gene TRBV9, with a weak D call TRBD1 (5 bases). CDR3 length equals 15 residues. Trimming shortened V by 5 bases and J by 4 bases, and 18 bases separated the two germline ends. CDR1 SGDLS and CDR2 YYNGEE come from the germline V gene.

The chain carries TRBV6-1 and TRBJ1-1, with 10 bases aligning to TRBD1. Germline trimming cut 6 bases from V and 5 bases from J; bases unmatched to any gene: 6. This CDR3 region has 14 residues. The germline gives CDR1 MNHNS, CDR2 SASEGT. CDR3 DNA sequence: TGTGCCAGCAGACCGACAGGGGGCGGGACTGAAGCTTTCTTT. Encoded protein: CASRPTGGGTEAFF.

The chain recombines TRBV9 with TRBJ1-2; TRBD1 aligns across 9 bases. With 4 bases clipped from V and 1 base from J, the junction kept 5 bases outside the gene matches. CDR3 length: 15 residues. Germline CDR1 reads SGDLS; CDR2 reads YYNGEE. For the CDR3, the DNA is TGTGCCAGCAGCTTTGGACAGGGGAATAACTATGGCTACACCTTC. Translating gives CASSFGQGNNYGYTF.

This clone was detected only a few times. This rearrangement joins TRBV20-1 to TRBJ2-7; D gene ambiguous. The CDR3 has 11 amino acids. Trimming removed 5 bases at V and 4 bases at J, with 9 bases between. CDR1 and CDR2 from the germline V gene are DFQATT and SNEGSKA (reference sequence). The CDR3 region has the DNA TGCAGTGCTGGAGTAGAATACGAGCAGTACTTC. Amino acid sequence: CSAGVEYEQYF.

The chain uses TRBV27 and TRBJ1-5; tentatively, D is TRBD1 (5 bases). Between the trimmed V and J ends, which lost 2 bases and 0 bases, there was a span of 11 bases. CDR3 length: 16 amino acids. Per germline, CDR1 MNHEY and CDR2 SMNVEV (reference sequence). CDR3 residues: CASSLKPTDSNQPQHF. The CDR3, as DNA: TGTGCCAGCAGTTTAAAGCCGACAGATAGCAATCAGCCCCAGCATTTT.

This chain uses TRBV6-6 with TRBJ1-2, with no clear D. Per the germline V gene, CDR1 is MNHNY and CDR2 is SVGAGI (reference sequence). This CDR3 has 16 residues. V lost 6 bases and J 3 bases, leaving 20 bases between the germline ends. Here the CDR3 DNA reads TGTGCCAGCAGAACCCCTTTGGGAGACCTCGACTATGGCTACACCTTC. It encodes CASRTPLGDLDYGYTF.

This clone was counted a few times. The rearrangement joins TRBV2 to TRBJ2-4, with D perhaps matching TRBD1 (6 bases). The V gene's germline CDR1 is SNHLY and CDR2 FYNNEI. This CDR3 spans 16 amino acids. V was cut by 2 bases and J by 1 base, with 12 bases left in between. CDR3 DNA sequence: TGTGCCAGCAGTGAATCCAGGGGTCGGGCCAAAAACATTCAGTACTTC. Protein sequence: CASSESRGRAKNIQYF. The full variable domain, completed using reference TRBV2 and TRBJ2-4, is EPEVTQTPSHQVTQMGQEVILRCVPISNHLYFYWYRQILGQKVEFLVSFYNNEISEKSEIFDDQFSVERPDGSNFTLKIRSTKLEDSAMYFCASSESRGRAKNIQYFGAGTRLSVL.